Shown below are 20 T cell receptor beta chains from a single sample sequenced in a study of T-cell memory formation after mild COVID-19. TCRdb re-analysed the 5' RACE reads in MiXCR, keeping a single row per CDR3 protein. The profile shows under 350,000 distinct CDR3 sequences, roughly 16% of them singletons. What was sequenced was PBMCs or a T cell subset sorted from them (not recorded which). The receptors come from a man aged 18 to 35 who had mild COVID-19 (a few samples of this study predate the infection). Cell type and time point are not known.

The sample holds a few counts of this clonotype. This rearrangement joins TRBV28 to TRBJ2-5; D is uncertain. The V end was cut by 5 bases, the J end by 1 base, with 17 bases between. The CDR3 is 16 amino acids. The germline CDR1 and CDR2 sequences are MDHEN and SYDVKM. The CDR3 DNA sequence: TGTGCCAGCAGTCCCCCCTTGAGTACTTCCCAAGAGACCCAGTACTTC. It translates to CASSPPLSTSQETQYF.

The chain joins TRBV7-6 to TRBJ1-5; D not resolved. Germline values: CDR1 SGHVS, CDR2 FNYEAQ. V gave up 5 bases and J gave up 4 bases, with 12 bases separating them. This CDR3 comprises 14 residues. The CDR3 spells CASSPSGSNQPQHF. DNA of the CDR3: TGTGCCAGCAGCCCGTCAGGCTCGAATCAGCCCCAGCATTTT.

The chain combines TRBV20-1 with TRBJ2-5; possible D gene TRBD1, 5 bases. Germline CDR1 reads DFQATT; CDR2 reads SNEGSKA (reference sequence). CDR3 size: 13 residues. V was shortened by 3 bases and J by 5 bases, with 13 bases between the two germline ends. CDR3 region: CSARLSRVETQYF. The CDR3 DNA is TGCAGTGCTAGGCTGTCCAGGGTGGAGACCCAGTACTTC.

This clonotype was seen a few times. The chain joins TRBV7-2 to TRBJ2-3, with 13 positions matching TRBD2. After removal of 3 bases from V and 4 bases from J, the junction contained 7 bases not matched to a gene. CDR1 SGHTA and CDR2 FQGNSA come from the germline V gene. The CDR3 is made up of 17 amino acids. The CDR3 sequence is CASSFLLAGGRADTQYF. DNA of the CDR3: TGTGCCAGCAGCTTCCTACTAGCGGGGGGGCGTGCAGATACGCAGTATTTT.

This clonotype has a handful of counts. CDR3 bases: TGTGCCAGCAGTTACCGGGACAGGGGTAATGAAAAACTGTTTTTT. It codes for CASSYRDRGNEKLFF. The chain links TRBV6-5 to TRBJ1-4, with 10 positions matching TRBD1. V trimming: 2 bases; J trimming: 4 bases; junction bases outside the gene matches: 1. The CDR3 covers 15 residues. Looked up from germline, CDR1 is MNHEY and CDR2 is SVGAGI.

The rearrangement uses TRBV29-1 and TRBJ2-2, with D tentatively TRBD2 (6 bases). Between the trimmed V and J ends, which lost 1 base and 4 bases, there was a span of 7 bases. The germline CDR1 and CDR2 sequences are SQVTM and ANQGSEA. This CDR3 comprises 13 residues. This CDR3 reads CSVEVGGTGELFF. In nucleotides, the CDR3 is TGCAGCGTTGAAGTGGGGGGCACCGGGGAGCTGTTTTTT.

This clonotype occurred a few times. This sequence joins TRBV24-1 and TRBJ2-5, with 9 bases lining up with TRBD1. The CDR3 is made up of 18 amino acids. J gave up 0 bases and V 0 bases, and 7 bases lay outside the gene matches. CDR1 KGHDR and CDR2 SFDVKD come from the germline V gene. Written as DNA, the CDR3 is TGTGCCACCAGTGATTTGACAGGGGGCCCGCCCCACCAAGAGACCCAGTACTTC. This codes for CATSDLTGGPPHQETQYF.

The chain recombines TRBV7-2 with TRBJ2-2; 7 bases agree with TRBD1. Trimming took 5 bases from V and 4 from J; bases not matched to a gene: 10. The CDR3 runs to 16 residues. The germline gives CDR1 SGHTA, CDR2 FQGNSA. CDR3 loop: CASSRHGTAPTGELFF. The DNA of the CDR3 is TGTGCCAGCAGCCGCCACGGGACAGCACCCACCGGGGAGCTGTTTTTT.

This chain joins TRBV5-5 and TRBJ2-2, with 8 bases aligning to TRBD1. J lost 0 bases, V lost 0 bases, and 1 base had no gene match. The CDR3 runs 16 residues. CDR1 is SGHKS, CDR2 YYEKEE, per germline (reference sequence). This chain's CDR3 is CASSLVTGANTGELFF. CDR3 nucleotides: TGTGCCAGCAGCTTGGTGACAGGGGCGAACACCGGGGAGCTGTTTTTT.

This chain joins TRBV18 and TRBJ2-7; no reliable D call. Trimming shortened V by 3 bases and J by 0 bases, and 9 bases separated the two germline ends. CDR1 is KGHSH, CDR2 LQKENI, per germline. This CDR3 has 14 amino acids. CDR3 residues: CASSPDWSSYEQYF. DNA of the CDR3: TGTGCCAGCTCACCCGACTGGTCCTCCTACGAGCAGTACTTC.

V usage is TRBV7-2 and J usage is TRBJ2-3; no clear D gene. Trimming stripped 8 bases from V and 0 bases from J, with 15 bases between. The CDR3 spans 15 residues. Germline lookup yields CDR1 SGHTA and CDR2 FQGNSA. The CDR3 spells CASCDLRPSTDTQYF. The CDR3 DNA sequence: TGTGCCAGCTGCGACCTCCGGCCGAGCACAGATACGCAGTATTTT.

This clonotype was found a few times. V usage is TRBV4-3 and J usage is TRBJ2-3, with D possibly TRBD2 on 5 matching bases. Germline V lookup: CDR1 LGHNA, CDR2 YSLEER. V was pared by 0 bases and J by 3 bases, with 10 bases between. This CDR3 region has 15 residues. Here the CDR3 reads CASSQEGSGTDTQYF. As DNA, the CDR3 is TGCGCCAGCAGCCAAGAAGGGAGTGGGACAGATACGCAGTATTTT.

This clonotype appeared a few times. J is TRBJ2-7 and V is TRBV7-6, with TRBD1 matching over 7 bases. Germline V gene lookup returns CDR1 SGHVS and CDR2 FNYEAQ. CDR3 length: 17 residues. V lost 5 bases and J lost 3; bases outside the gene matches: 16. The CDR3 DNA reads TGTGCCAGCAGCCCTACCGGTTATCGGACAGGCCACTACGAGCAGTACTTC. Its translation: CASSPTGYRTGHYEQYF.

The V gene is TRBV6-2 or TRBV6-3, the J gene TRBJ2-1; perhaps TRBD1 as D (6 bases). The CDR3 runs to 17 residues. Trimming pared 0 bases from V and 6 bases from J, leaving 18 bases between. Germline V CDR1 and CDR2: MNHEY, SVGEGT. DNA of the CDR3: TGTGCCAGCAGTTACTCTAAAGGCAGGGGAAAGCCCAATGAGCAGTTCTTC. It translates to CASSYSKGRGKPNEQFF.

This clonotype has just a few counts. The chain carries TRBV5-1 and TRBJ2-1; a possible D gene is TRBD2 (6 bases). The CDR3 covers 13 residues. Trimming took off 4 bases at V and 9 bases at J, with 14 bases between the two ends. Per the germline V gene, CDR1 is SGHRS and CDR2 is YFSETQ. The CDR3 protein is CASSIGPGSEQFF. The CDR3 DNA sequence: TGCGCCAGCAGCATCGGCCCCGGGAGTGAGCAGTTCTTC.

This clonotype was observed at least ten times. The chain has TRBV6-6 and TRBJ2-2; D is possibly TRBD1 (6 bases). Germline V gene data show CDR1 as MNHNY and CDR2 as SVGAGI (reference sequence). Trimming took 6 bases from V and 2 from J, leaving 10 bases between them. The CDR3 contains 14 residues. Written as DNA, the CDR3 is TGTGCCAGCAGCTGGACAGAAAACACCGGGGAGCTGTTTTTT. The encoded protein is CASSWTENTGELFF.

The chain couples TRBV7-9 to TRBJ2-5, with D unclear. CDR1 is SEHNR and CDR2 is FQNEAQ in the germline V gene (reference sequence). V shed 2 bases and J shed 1 base, with 17 bases lying between them. The length of the CDR3 is 17 residues. This CDR3 reads CASSLFPLEQVQETQYF. CDR3 DNA sequence: TGTGCCAGCAGCTTATTTCCCCTCGAGCAGGTCCAAGAGACCCAGTACTTC.

In this sample, this clonotype turned up a few times. The CDR3 bases are TGCGCCAGCAGCCAGCGGGGAGGACATGAAAAACTGTTTTTT. Protein product: CASSQRGGHEKLFF. V and J are TRBV4-1 and TRBJ1-4; D ambiguous. The CDR3 contains 14 residues. V gave up 3 bases and J gave up 6 bases, with 11 bases separating them. Germline CDR1 is MGHRA and CDR2 is YSYEKL.

At least ten counts were recorded for this clonotype. The CDR3 DNA sequence: TGCAGCGTTGAGGCGGATAATGAAAAACTGTTTTTT. Translation gives CSVEADNEKLFF. This chain links TRBV29-1 with TRBJ1-4; no clear D gene. The CDR3 length is 12 residues. The germline V gene has CDR1 SQVTM and CDR2 ANQGSEA. Trimming removed 3 bases at V and 4 bases at J, with 6 bases between.

The J gene is TRBJ1-2, the V gene TRBV7-2; D gene unclear. Trimming pared 3 bases from V and 1 base from J, leaving 12 bases between. Germline CDR1 and CDR2: SGHTA and FQGNSA. This CDR3 contains 15 residues. The CDR3 coding sequence is TGTGCCAGCAGCTTGAAAGGGCCCGATAACTATGGCTACACCTTC. It encodes CASSLKGPDNYGYTF. The entire variable domain, with the rest obtained from reference TRBV7-2 and TRBJ1-2, is as follows: GAGVSQSPSNKVTEKGKDVELRCDPISGHTALYWYRQSLGQGLEFLIYFQGNSAPDKSGLPSDRFSAERTGGSVSTLTIQRTQQEDSAVYLCASSLKGPDNYGYTFGSGTRLTVV.